A selection of T cell receptor beta chains follows, all from one sample in a study of cytomegalovirus exposure and HLA in healthy donors. Sequenced by immunoSEQ multiplex PCR; TCRdb stores in-frame clones only, minus some. This sample has about 140,000 clones, with roughly four fifths found just once. Sequenced: PBMCs. These receptors were taken from a man aged 30-40 years in good health and CMV-seronegative. CDR3s include the opening cysteine and the closing phenylalanine or tryptophan. D genes are given only for firm matches. The size entry is marked missing in some rows and otherwise reads once, few, many or a size class.

V	J	D	size	CDR3	DNA
TRBV6-6	TRBJ1-2	TRBD1	NA	CASSRKTGTVF	TGTGCCAGCAGTCGTAAGACCGGGACAGTCTTC
TRBV11-2	TRBJ2-1	TRBD1	NA	CASRTSGTDNEQFF	TGTGCCAGCAGGACCTCCGGGACAGACAATGAGCAGTTCTTC
TRBV2	TRBJ1-2	NA	NA	CASSETAGLGYTF	TGTGCCAGCAGTGAAACCGCCGGTTTGGGCTACACCTTC
TRBV15	TRBJ1-4	NA	NA	CATSRDDPGYEKLFF	TGTGCCACCAGCAGAGATGACCCCGGGTATGAAAAACTGTTTTTT
TRBV28	TRBJ1-2	TRBD1	NA	CASSSSGTGAYGYTF	TGTGCCAGCAGTTCCTCCGGGACAGGGGCTTATGGCTACACCTTC
TRBV5-4	TRBJ1-5	NA	NA	CASSLDRGNQPQHF	TGTGCCAGCAGCTTGGACAGGGGCAATCAGCCCCAGCATTTT
TRBV7-2	TRBJ2-1	TRBD2	NA	CASSLEGGLAGRNEQFF	TGTGCCAGCAGCTTAGAAGGAGGACTAGCGGGACGGAATGAGCAGTTCTTC
TRBV5-1	TRBJ2-3	TRBD1	NA	CASSSGQGAGDTQYF	TGCGCCAGCAGCTCGGGACAGGGAGCGGGGGATACGCAGTATTTT
TRBV2	TRBJ2-5	TRBD1	NA	CASSLRKGGAETQYF	TGTGCCAGCAGCCTTAGAAAAGGGGGCGCGGAGACCCAGTACTTC
TRBV10-3	TRBJ1-2	NA	few	CAISDTGTPLEGDGYTF	TGTGCCATCAGTGACACCGGGACACCATTAGAAGGGGATGGCTACACCTTC
TRBV2	TRBJ1-3	NA	NA	CASSEAQTARERNTIYF	TGTGCCAGCAGTGAAGCGCAGACGGCGAGGGAGAGAAACACCATATATTTT
TRBV9	TRBJ2-1	NA	NA	CASSPNGLHYNEQFF	TGTGCCAGCAGCCCAAATGGGCTACACTACAATGAGCAGTTCTTC
TRBV5-1	TRBJ1-1	NA	NA	CASSTQGTGGTEAFF	TGCGCCAGCAGCACTCAGGGGACCGGGGGGACTGAAGCTTTCTTT
TRBV27	TRBJ2-3	TRBD2	NA	CASRLGLAGEADTQYF	TGTGCCAGCAGACTCGGACTAGCGGGAGAGGCAGATACGCAGTATTTT
TRBV5-1	TRBJ2-1	TRBD1	NA	CASSGGTGEYNEQFF	TGCGCCAGCAGCGGCGGGACAGGGGAATACAATGAGCAGTTCTTC
TRBV7-9	TRBJ2-7	TRBD2	NA	CASRPSASGGEQYF	TGTGCCAGCAGACCATCCGCTAGCGGTGGCGAGCAGTACTTC
TRBV29-1	TRBJ1-2	NA	NA	CSAREEYGYTF	TGCAGCGCCCGTGAGGAGTATGGCTACACCTTC
TRBV27	TRBJ2-3	TRBD1	NA	CASSSGTGGTDTQYF	TGTGCCAGCAGTTCCGGGACAGGGGGGACAGATACGCAGTATTTT
TRBV5-6	TRBJ1-2	NA	NA	CASSLIITLPTNYGYTF	TGTGCCAGCAGCTTGATTATAACGCTACCTACGAACTATGGCTACACCTTC
TRBV18	TRBJ1-2	NA	NA	CASSPPGGLNYGYTF	TGTGCCAGCTCACCACCGGGGGGGCTCAACTATGGCTACACCTTC
TRBV7-9	TRBJ2-4	TRBD2	NA	CASSLGTSDLDIQYF	TGTGCCAGCAGCTTGGGGACTAGCGATTTAGACATTCAGTACTTC
TRBV19	TRBJ2-1	NA	NA	CASSIRSRGGQSSYNEQFF	TGTGCCAGTAGTATAAGGAGTAGAGGGGGACAAAGCTCCTACAATGAGCAGTTCTTC
TRBV27	TRBJ1-5	NA	NA	CASRAHRDGQPQHF	TGTGCCAGCAGGGCCCACAGGGATGGTCAGCCCCAGCATTTT
TRBV14	TRBJ2-3	NA	NA	CASSQEISGNTDTQYF	TGTGCCAGCAGCCAAGAGATATCCGGGAACACAGATACGCAGTATTTT
TRBV28	TRBJ2-1	TRBD1	NA	CASRGQLGTGDTEQFF	TGTGCCAGCAGGGGCCAGTTGGGGACAGGGGACACTGAGCAGTTCTTC
TRBV27	TRBJ2-7	TRBD2	NA	CASGTSGSHEQYF	TGTGCCAGTGGGACTAGCGGGAGCCACGAGCAGTACTTC
TRBV18	TRBJ1-1	NA	NA	CASSPPFRGNTEAFF	TGTGCCAGCTCACCACCCTTTAGGGGGAACACTGAAGCTTTCTTT
TRBV7-2	TRBJ1-2	NA	NA	CASSLGSRDRSYTF	TGTGCCAGCAGCTTAGGATCCAGGGATAGAAGCTACACCTTC
TRBV19	TRBJ2-4	NA	NA	CARALWGLAKNIQYF	TGTGCCAGGGCTCTTTGGGGGCTGGCCAAAAACATTCAGTACTTC
TRBV5-1	TRBJ2-7	NA	NA	CASGGITEWGEQYF	TGCGCCAGCGGAGGGATCACGGAGTGGGGAGAGCAGTACTTC
TRBV30	TRBJ2-3	NA	few	CAWSVQGSGTDTQYF	TGTGCCTGGAGTGTCCAGGGGTCTGGTACAGATACGCAGTATTTT
TRBV2	TRBJ1-1	TRBD1	NA	CATKGQADTEAFF	TGTGCCACCAAGGGACAGGCTGACACTGAAGCTTTCTTT
TRBV19	TRBJ2-7	NA	NA	CASSIGPPRSSYEQYF	TGTGCCAGTAGTATAGGTCCCCCGCGGAGCTCCTACGAGCAGTACTTC
TRBV2	TRBJ1-1	NA	few	CASSGLTGMNTEAFF	TGTGCCAGCAGCGGTCTGACAGGAATGAACACTGAAGCTTTCTTT
TRBV7-9	TRBJ2-1	NA	NA	CASSRAVLNYNEQFF	TGTGCCAGCAGCCGAGCGGTTTTGAACTACAATGAGCAGTTCTTC
TRBV11-2	TRBJ1-4	NA	NA	CASSLGQATNEKLFF	TGTGCCAGCAGCTTGGGACAAGCAACTAATGAAAAACTGTTTTTT
TRBV9	TRBJ2-2	NA	NA	CASSQAGQNTGELFF	TGTGCCAGCAGCCAGGCAGGCCAGAACACCGGGGAGCTGTTTTTT
TRBV28	TRBJ2-1	TRBD2	NA	CASSIGLAGEQFF	TGTGCCAGCAGTATCGGACTAGCGGGGGAGCAGTTCTTC
TRBV7-3	TRBJ2-5	TRBD1	NA	CASSSTGTGIETQYF	TGTGCCAGCAGCTCGACCGGGACAGGGATAGAGACCCAGTACTTC
TRBV7-9	TRBJ2-1	TRBD2	NA	CASSLYLLLAGVHEQFF	TGTGCCAGCAGCCTATACCTACTGCTAGCGGGGGTCCATGAGCAGTTCTTC
TRBV5-1	TRBJ2-5	NA	NA	CASTDYGETQYF	TGCGCCAGCACCGACTACGGAGAGACCCAGTACTTC
TRBV5-4	TRBJ2-1	NA	NA	CASSLAGGRYYNEQFF	TGTGCCAGCAGCCTGGCCGGAGGGCGCTACTACAATGAGCAGTTCTTC
TRBV6-5	TRBJ1-4	NA	NA	CASSYSLQATNEKLFF	TGTGCCAGCAGTTACTCGCTGCAGGCAACTAATGAAAAACTGTTTTTT
TRBV5-1	TRBJ2-1	NA	NA	CASRVTGDYNEQFF	TGCGCCAGCAGGGTGACAGGCGATTACAATGAGCAGTTCTTC
TRBV27	TRBJ1-2	TRBD1	NA	CASSLTGVDGYTF	TGTGCCAGCAGTTTGACAGGGGTGGATGGCTACACCTTC
TRBV11-3	TRBJ2-7	TRBD1	NA	CASSQTGGAEQYF	TGTGCCAGCAGTCAGACAGGGGGCGCGGAGCAGTACTTC
TRBV6-1	TRBJ1-3	TRBD1	few	CASSEHDRVLGNTIYF	TGTGCCAGCAGTGAGCACGACAGGGTTCTTGGAAACACCATATATTTT
TRBV5-4	TRBJ2-3	TRBD1	NA	CASSVGGTGAFADTQYF	TGTGCCAGCAGCGTGGGTGGTACAGGGGCTTTCGCAGATACGCAGTATTTT
TRBV11-2	TRBJ2-2	TRBD2	NA	CASSLDRFSGSNTGELFF	TGTGCCAGCAGCTTAGATCGGTTTAGCGGGAGTAACACCGGGGAGCTGTTTTTT
TRBV5-6	TRBJ2-3	NA	once	CASSPGGLGTDTQYF	TGTGCCAGCAGCCCCGGGGGACTGGGCACAGATACGCAGTATTTT
TRBV10-3	TRBJ1-5	NA	NA	CAISDRGKNQPQHF	TGTGCCATCAGTGACAGGGGAAAAAATCAGCCCCAGCATTTT
TRBV7-3	TRBJ2-5	NA	NA	CASSQALAQETQYF	TGTGCCAGCAGCCAAGCCCTAGCGCAAGAGACCCAGTACTTC
TRBV11-2	TRBJ2-7	TRBD1	once	CASRGQGLGYEQYF	TGTGCCAGCAGAGGACAGGGGTTGGGCTACGAGCAGTACTTC
TRBV6-6	TRBJ1-5	NA	NA	CASKDTEHHQPQHF	TGTGCCAGCAAGGACACTGAACATCATCAGCCCCAGCATTTT
TRBV5-6	TRBJ1-2	TRBD1	NA	CASSPTTGGVNGYTF	TGTGCCAGCAGCCCGACGACAGGGGGAGTGAATGGCTACACCTTC
TRBV6-4	TRBJ2-1	NA	NA	CASSDLFTGAYNEQFF	TGTGCCAGCAGTGATCTCTTTACGGGAGCTTACAATGAGCAGTTCTTC
TRBV2	TRBJ1-5	NA	NA	CASSGTEFSNQPQHF	TGTGCCAGCAGTGGCACAGAGTTTAGCAATCAGCCCCAGCATTTT